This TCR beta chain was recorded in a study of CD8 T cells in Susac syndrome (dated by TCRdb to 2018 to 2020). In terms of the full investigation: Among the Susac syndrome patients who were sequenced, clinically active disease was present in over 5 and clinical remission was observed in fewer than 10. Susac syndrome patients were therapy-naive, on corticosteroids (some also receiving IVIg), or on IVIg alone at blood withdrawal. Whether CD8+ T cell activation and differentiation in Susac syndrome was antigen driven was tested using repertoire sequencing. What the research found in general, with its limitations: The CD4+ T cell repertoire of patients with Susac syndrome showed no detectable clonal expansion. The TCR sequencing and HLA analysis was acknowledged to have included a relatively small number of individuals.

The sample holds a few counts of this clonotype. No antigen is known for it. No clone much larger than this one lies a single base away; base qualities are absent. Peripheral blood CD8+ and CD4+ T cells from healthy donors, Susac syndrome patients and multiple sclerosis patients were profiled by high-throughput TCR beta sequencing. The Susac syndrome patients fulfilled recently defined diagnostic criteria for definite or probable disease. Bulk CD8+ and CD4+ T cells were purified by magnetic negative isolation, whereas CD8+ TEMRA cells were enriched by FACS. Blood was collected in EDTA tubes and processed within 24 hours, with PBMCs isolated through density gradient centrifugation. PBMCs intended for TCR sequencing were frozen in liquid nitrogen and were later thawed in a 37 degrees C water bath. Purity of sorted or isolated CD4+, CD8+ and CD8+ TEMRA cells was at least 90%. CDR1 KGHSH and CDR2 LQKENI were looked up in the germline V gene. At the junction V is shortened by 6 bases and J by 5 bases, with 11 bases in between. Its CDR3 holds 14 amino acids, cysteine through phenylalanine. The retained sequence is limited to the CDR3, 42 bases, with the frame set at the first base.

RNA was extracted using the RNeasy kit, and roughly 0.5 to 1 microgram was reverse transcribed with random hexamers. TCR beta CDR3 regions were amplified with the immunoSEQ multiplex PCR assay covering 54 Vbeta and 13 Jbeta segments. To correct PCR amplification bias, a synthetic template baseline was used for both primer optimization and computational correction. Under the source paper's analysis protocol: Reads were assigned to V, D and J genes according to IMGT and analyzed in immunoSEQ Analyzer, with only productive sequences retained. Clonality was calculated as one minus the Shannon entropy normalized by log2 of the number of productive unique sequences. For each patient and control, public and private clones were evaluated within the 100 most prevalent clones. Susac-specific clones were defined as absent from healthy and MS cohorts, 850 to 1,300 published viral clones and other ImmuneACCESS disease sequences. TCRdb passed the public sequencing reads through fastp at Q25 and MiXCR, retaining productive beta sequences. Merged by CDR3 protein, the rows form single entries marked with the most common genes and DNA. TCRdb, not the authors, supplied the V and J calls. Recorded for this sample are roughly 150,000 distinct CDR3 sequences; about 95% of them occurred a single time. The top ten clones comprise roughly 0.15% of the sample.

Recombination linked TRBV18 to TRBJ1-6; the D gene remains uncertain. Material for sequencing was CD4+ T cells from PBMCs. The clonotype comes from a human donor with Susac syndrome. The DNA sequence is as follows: TGTGCCAGCTCCCCTCAAGGAGATAATTCACCCCTCCACTTT. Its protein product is CASSPQGDNSPLHF.